Below are 9 T cell receptor beta chains sequenced from a single sample in a study of CD8+ T cells in alopecia areata. Treatment specified: oral pan-JAK inhibitor, 5-10 mg twice daily. cDNA prepared by RNA extraction and subsequent reverse transcription served as the template for sequencing. TCRdb's copy holds only in-frame clones and misses some; the assay was immunoSEQ multiplex PCR. This table has about 190,000 clones, about three fifths appearing once. The material sequenced was CD4+ T cells sorted from blood, taken between weeks 47 and 50, from a patient treated with tofacitinib. All receptors derive from a human donor with alopecia areata.

The chain is built from TRBV2 and TRBJ2-4; no clear D gene. This CDR3 is 11 amino acids long. Germline V gene lookup returns CDR1 SNHLY and CDR2 FYNNEI. The V end lost 8 bases, the J end lost 0 bases, and 2 bases lay between the germline ends. The CDR3 spells CASGAKNIQYF. CDR3 nucleotide sequence: TGTGCCAGCGGAGCCAAAAACATTCAGTACTTC.

Only a few counts were recorded for this clone. The V and J genes are TRBV7-9 and TRBJ2-3, with D maybe TRBD2 (5 bases). With 9 bases removed from V and 0 bases from J, the gap between germline ends came to 13 bases. The CDR3 sequence is 14 residues long. Germline V gene lookup returns CDR1 SEHNR and CDR2 FQNEAQ (reference sequence). CDR3 in amino acids: CASVSRGSTDTQYF. Here the CDR3 DNA reads TGTGCCAGTGTCTCGAGAGGGAGCACAGATACGCAGTATTTT.

This clone was counted between two and nine times. The CDR3 sequence: CAWSVDSPLHF. In DNA form, the CDR3 reads TGTGCCTGGAGTGTAGATTCACCCCTCCACTTT. The gene calls are TRBV30 and TRBJ1-6; D remains ambiguous. CDR3 length equals 11 residues. V dropped 0 bases and J dropped 8 bases, with 2 bases sitting between them. Germline-derived CDR1 and CDR2 are GTSNPN and SVGIG (reference sequence).

The chain joins TRBV29-1 to TRBJ1-4; unclear D gene. Germline-derived CDR1 and CDR2 are SQVTM and ANQGSEA. Between the trimmed V and J ends, which lost 6 bases and 5 bases, there was a span of 10 bases. This CDR3 region has 12 residues. CDR3 protein: CSVGRTNEKLFF. The DNA of the CDR3 is TGCAGCGTCGGACGGACGAATGAAAAACTGTTTTTT.

This clone was observed once. The chain is built from TRBV29-1 and TRBJ2-1; 10 nucleotides agree with TRBD1. V shed 6 bases and J 7 bases; nucleotides not matched to a gene: 6. CDR1 is SQVTM and CDR2 is ANQGSEA in the germline V gene. The CDR3 is 13 amino acids. DNA for the CDR3: TGCAGCGTGGGACAGGGGTGGGTAAATGAGCAGTTCTTC. It encodes CSVGQGWVNEQFF.

This chain uses TRBV30 with TRBJ1-5; no clear D gene. Trimming took off 5 bases at V and 7 bases at J, with 12 bases between the two ends. This CDR3 is 12 amino acids long. Germline assignment: CDR1 GTSNPN and CDR2 SVGIG (reference sequence). The CDR3 DNA reads as TGTGCCTGGTCCAAGGACGCCCAGCCCCAGCATTTT. Its translation is CAWSKDAQPQHF. The variable domain in full, with the rest retrieved from reference TRBV30 and TRBJ1-5, is SQTIHQWPATLVQPVGSPLSLECTVEGTSNPNLYWYRQAAGRGLQLLFYSVGIGQISSEVPQNLSASRPQDRQFILSSKKLLLSDSGFYLCAWSKDAQPQHFGDGTRLSIL.

The chain uses TRBV4-1 and TRBJ1-2; D remains ambiguous. V shed 4 bases and J shed 4 bases, with 10 bases lying between them. Germline lookup yields CDR1 MGHRA and CDR2 YSYEKL. The CDR3 runs to 13 residues. The CDR3 is CASSPPSFYGYTF. For the CDR3, the DNA is TGCGCCAGCAGCCCCCCCAGCTTCTATGGCTACACCTTC.

This chain joins TRBV30 and TRBJ1-1; D gene ambiguous. This CDR3 has 13 amino acids. Germline V gene data show CDR1 as GTSNPN and CDR2 as SVGIG (reference sequence). V was trimmed by 1 base and J by 1 base, leaving 7 bases between them. CDR3 sequence (DNA): TGTGCCTGGAGTGGACGGCCGAACACTGAAGCTTTCTTT. Translated: CAWSGRPNTEAFF.

The rearrangement joins TRBV5-6 to TRBJ2-2; no firm D call. Germline values: CDR1 SGHDT, CDR2 YYEEEE. The CDR3 spans 13 residues. V was trimmed by 0 bases and J by 6 bases, leaving 6 bases between them. The CDR3 is CASSLGAAGELFF. The DNA for the CDR3 is TGTGCCAGCAGCTTGGGAGCCGCCGGGGAGCTGTTTTTT.